This T cell receptor (beta chain) came from a study of cytomegalovirus exposure and HLA in healthy donors. About this clone itself: What it recognizes is unknown.

Vbeta (60) and Jbeta (13) primers were used in the PCR. Method: immunoSEQ multiplex PCR; TCRdb's copy keeps in-frame clones and lacks some. The sample has some 140,000 clones, roughly 80% seen once. Findings of the study overall: Further analysis, carried out later, found HLA-associated TCR beta chains more clonally expanded than equally common other chains.

The CDR3 has 18 residues. CDR1 is SGHRS and CDR2 is YFSETQ in the germline V gene. V shed 5 bases, J shed 0 bases, and the junction held 12 bases outside the gene matches. The V gene is TRBV5-1, the J gene TRBJ2-2; 8 bases are a match to TRBD2. Sequenced sample: PBMCs. The TCR sequence derives from a man aged 45-65 years in good health and CMV-seronegative. The CDR3, as DNA: TGCGCCAGCAGTCCCAGCCCGGGAGGGATCTCGAACACCGGGGAGCTGTTTTTT. It codes for CASSPSPGGISNTGELFF.